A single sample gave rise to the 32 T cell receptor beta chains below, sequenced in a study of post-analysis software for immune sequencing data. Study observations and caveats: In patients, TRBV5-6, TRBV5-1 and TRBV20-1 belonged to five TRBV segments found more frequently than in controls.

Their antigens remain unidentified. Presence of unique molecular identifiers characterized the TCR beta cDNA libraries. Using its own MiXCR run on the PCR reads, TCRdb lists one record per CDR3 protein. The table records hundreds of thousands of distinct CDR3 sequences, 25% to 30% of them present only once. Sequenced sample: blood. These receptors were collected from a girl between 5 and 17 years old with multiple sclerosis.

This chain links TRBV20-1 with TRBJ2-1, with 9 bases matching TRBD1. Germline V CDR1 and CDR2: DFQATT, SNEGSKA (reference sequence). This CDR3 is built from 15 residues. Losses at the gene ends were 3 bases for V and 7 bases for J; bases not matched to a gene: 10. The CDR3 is CSASPGQGGWNEQFF. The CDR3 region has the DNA TGCAGTGCTAGCCCGGGACAGGGAGGCTGGAATGAGCAGTTCTTC.

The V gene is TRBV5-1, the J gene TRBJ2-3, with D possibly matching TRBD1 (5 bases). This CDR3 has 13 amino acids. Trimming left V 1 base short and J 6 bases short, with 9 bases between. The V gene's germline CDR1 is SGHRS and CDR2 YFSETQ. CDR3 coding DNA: TGCGCCAGCAGCTTGCCACCAGGGGATACGCAGTATTTT. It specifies CASSLPPGDTQYF.

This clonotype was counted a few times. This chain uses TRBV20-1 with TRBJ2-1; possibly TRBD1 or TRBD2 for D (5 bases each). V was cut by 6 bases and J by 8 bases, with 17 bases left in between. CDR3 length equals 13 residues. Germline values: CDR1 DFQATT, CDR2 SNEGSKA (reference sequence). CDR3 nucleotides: TGCAGTGCCGAAAGGGAGCTGGGGGATGAGCAGTTCTTC. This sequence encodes CSAERELGDEQFF.

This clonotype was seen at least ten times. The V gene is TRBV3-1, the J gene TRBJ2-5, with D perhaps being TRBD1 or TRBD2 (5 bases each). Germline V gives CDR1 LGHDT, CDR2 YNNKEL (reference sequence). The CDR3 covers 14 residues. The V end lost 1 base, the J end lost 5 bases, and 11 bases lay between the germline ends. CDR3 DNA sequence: TGTGCCAGCAGCCAAGTTCCGGGGCCGGAGACCCAGTACTTC. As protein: CASSQVPGPETQYF.

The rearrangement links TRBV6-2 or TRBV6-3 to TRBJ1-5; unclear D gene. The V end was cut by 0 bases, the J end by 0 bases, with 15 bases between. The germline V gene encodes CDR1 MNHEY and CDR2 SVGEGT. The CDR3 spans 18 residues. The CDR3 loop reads CASSYSIVREHSNQPQHF. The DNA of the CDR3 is TGTGCCAGCAGTTACTCGATCGTCAGAGAACATAGCAATCAGCCCCAGCATTTT.

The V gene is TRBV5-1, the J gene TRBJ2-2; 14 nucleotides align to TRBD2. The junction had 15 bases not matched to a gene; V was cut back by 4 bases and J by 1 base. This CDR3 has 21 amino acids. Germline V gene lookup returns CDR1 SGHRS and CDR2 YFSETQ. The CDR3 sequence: CASSPILPGTSGRMNTGELFF. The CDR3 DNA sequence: TGCGCCAGCAGCCCCATTCTCCCCGGGACTAGCGGGAGAATGAACACCGGGGAGCTGTTTTTT.

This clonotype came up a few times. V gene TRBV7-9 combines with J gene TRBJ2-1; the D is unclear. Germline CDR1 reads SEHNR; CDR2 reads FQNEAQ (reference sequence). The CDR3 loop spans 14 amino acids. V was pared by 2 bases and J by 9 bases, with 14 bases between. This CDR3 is CASSLPHVLSEQFF. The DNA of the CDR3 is TGTGCCAGCAGCTTACCACACGTATTGAGTGAGCAGTTCTTC.

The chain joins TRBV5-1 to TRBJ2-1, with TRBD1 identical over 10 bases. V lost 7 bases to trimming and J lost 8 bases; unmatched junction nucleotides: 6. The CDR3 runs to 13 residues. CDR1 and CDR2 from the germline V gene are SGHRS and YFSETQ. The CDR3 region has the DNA TGCGCCAGCCGGGACAGGGGAAGCGATGAGCAGTTCTTC. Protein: CASRDRGSDEQFF.

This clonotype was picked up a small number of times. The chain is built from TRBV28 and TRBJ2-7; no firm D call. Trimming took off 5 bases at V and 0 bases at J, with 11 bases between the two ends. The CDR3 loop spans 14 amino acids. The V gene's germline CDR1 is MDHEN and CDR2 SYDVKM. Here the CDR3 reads CASSDWLSSYEQYF. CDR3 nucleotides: TGTGCCAGCAGTGACTGGCTGAGCTCCTACGAGCAGTACTTC.

The CDR3 DNA sequence: TGTGCCAGCAGCTTAGCGACGGTTGAGCAGTTCTTC. Protein product: CASSLATVEQFF. The chain uses TRBV5-5 and TRBJ2-1, with D unresolved. Germline V gene lookup returns CDR1 SGHKS and CDR2 YYEKEE (reference sequence). This CDR3 contains 12 residues. Trimming took 2 bases from V and 9 from J, leaving 9 bases between them.

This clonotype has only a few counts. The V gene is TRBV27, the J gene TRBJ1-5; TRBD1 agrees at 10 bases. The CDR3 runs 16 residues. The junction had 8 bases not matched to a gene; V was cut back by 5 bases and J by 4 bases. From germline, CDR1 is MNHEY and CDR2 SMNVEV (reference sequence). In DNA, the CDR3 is TGTGCCAGCAGTGCGCCGGGACAGGGGCATAATCAGCCCCAGCATTTT. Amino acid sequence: CASSAPGQGHNQPQHF.

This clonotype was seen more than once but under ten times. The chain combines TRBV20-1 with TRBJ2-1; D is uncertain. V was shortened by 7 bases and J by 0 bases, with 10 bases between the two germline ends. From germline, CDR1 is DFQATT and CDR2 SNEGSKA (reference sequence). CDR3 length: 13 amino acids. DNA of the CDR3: TGCAGTGGGTACGGTCCCTCCTACAATGAGCAGTTCTTC. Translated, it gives CSGYGPSYNEQFF.

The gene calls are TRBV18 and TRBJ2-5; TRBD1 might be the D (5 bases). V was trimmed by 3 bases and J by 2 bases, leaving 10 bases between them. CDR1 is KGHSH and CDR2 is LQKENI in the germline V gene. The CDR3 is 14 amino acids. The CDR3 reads CASSPRGHQETQYF. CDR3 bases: TGTGCCAGCTCACCTCGAGGACATCAAGAGACCCAGTACTTC. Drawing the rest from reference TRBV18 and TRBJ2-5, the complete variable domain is NAGVMQNPRHLVRRRGQEARLRCSPMKGHSHVYWYRQLPEEGLKFMVYLQKENIIDESGMPKERFSAEFPKEGPSILRIQQVVRGDSAAYFCASSPRGHQETQYFGPGTRLLVL.

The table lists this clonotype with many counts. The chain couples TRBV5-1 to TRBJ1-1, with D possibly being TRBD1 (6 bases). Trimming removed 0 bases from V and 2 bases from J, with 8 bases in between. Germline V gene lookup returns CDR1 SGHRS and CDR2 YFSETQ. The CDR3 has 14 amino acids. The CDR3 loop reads CASSLATGNTEAFF. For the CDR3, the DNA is TGCGCCAGCAGCTTGGCGACAGGTAACACTGAAGCTTTCTTT.

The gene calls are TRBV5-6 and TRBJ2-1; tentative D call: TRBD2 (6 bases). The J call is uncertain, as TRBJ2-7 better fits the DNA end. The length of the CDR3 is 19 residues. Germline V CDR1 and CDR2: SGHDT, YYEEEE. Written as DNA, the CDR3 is TGTGCCAGCAGGAGATCGAGTGGGACTCACTTGAGCTCCTACAATGAGCAGTACTTC. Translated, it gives CASRRSSGTHLSSYNEQYF.

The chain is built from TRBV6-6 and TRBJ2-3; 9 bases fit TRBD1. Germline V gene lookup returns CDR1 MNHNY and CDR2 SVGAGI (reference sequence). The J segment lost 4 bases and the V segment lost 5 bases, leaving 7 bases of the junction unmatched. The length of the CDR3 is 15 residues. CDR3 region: CASSPTTGGADTQYF. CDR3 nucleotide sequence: TGTGCCAGCAGTCCGACGACAGGGGGAGCAGATACGCAGTATTTT.

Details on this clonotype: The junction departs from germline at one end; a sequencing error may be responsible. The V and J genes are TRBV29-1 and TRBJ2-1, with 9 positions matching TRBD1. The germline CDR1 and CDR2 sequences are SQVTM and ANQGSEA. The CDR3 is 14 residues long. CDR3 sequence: CGVEKQGAYNEQFF. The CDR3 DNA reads TGCGGCGTTGAAAAACAGGGGGCTTACAATGAGCAGTTCTTC.

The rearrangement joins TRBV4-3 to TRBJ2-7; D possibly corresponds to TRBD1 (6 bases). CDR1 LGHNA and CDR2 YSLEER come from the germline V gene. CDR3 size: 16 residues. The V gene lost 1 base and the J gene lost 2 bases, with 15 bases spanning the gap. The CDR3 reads CASSQGGPGTPYEQYF. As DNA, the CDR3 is TGCGCCAGCAGCCAAGGGGGGCCGGGAACACCCTACGAGCAGTACTTC.

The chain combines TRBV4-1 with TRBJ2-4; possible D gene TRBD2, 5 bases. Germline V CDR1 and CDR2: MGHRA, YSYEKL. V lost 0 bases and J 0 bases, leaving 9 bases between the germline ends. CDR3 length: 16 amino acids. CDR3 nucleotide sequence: TGCGCCAGCAGCCAAGACCCGGGGATAGCCAAAAACATTCAGTACTTC. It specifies CASSQDPGIAKNIQYF.

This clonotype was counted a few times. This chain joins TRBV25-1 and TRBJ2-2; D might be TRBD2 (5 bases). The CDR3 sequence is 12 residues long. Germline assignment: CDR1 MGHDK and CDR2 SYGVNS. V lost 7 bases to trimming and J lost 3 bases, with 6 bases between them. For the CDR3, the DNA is TGTGCCAGCACCGGGGACACCGGGGAGCTGTTTTTT. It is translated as CASTGDTGELFF.

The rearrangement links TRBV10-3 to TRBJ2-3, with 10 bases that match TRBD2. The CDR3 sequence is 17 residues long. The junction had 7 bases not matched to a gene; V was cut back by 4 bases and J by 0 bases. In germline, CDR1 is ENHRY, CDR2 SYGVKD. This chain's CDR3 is CAISAERGGLSTDTQYF. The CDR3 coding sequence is TGTGCCATCAGTGCGGAGCGGGGGGGCCTTAGCACAGATACGCAGTATTTT.

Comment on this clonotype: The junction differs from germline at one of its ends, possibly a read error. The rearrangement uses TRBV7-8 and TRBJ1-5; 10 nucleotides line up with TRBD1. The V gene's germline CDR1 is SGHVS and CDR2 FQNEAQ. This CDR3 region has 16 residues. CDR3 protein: CANSLARQGAGQPQHF. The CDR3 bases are TGTGCCAACAGCTTAGCGAGACAGGGGGCCGGTCAGCCCCAGCATTTT.

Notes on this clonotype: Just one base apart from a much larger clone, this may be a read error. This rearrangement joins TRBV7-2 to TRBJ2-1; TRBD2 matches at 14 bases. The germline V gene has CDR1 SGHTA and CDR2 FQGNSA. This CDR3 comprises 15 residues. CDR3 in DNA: TGTGTCAGCAGCTCTCGGACTAGCGGGAGGCATGAGCAGTTCTTC. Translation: CVSSSRTSGRHEQFF.

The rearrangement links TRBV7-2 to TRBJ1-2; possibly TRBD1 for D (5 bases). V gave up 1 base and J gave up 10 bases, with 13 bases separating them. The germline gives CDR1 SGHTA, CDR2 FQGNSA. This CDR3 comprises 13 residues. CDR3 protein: CASSLVGGRNYTF. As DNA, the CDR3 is TGTGCCAGCAGCTTAGTGGGGGGGAGAAACTACACCTTC. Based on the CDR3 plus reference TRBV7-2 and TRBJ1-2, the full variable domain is GAGVSQSPSNKVTEKGKDVELRCDPISGHTALYWYRQSLGQGLEFLIYFQGNSAPDKSGLPSDRFSAERTGGSVSTLTIQRTQQEDSAVYLCASSLVGGRNYTFGSGTRLTVV.

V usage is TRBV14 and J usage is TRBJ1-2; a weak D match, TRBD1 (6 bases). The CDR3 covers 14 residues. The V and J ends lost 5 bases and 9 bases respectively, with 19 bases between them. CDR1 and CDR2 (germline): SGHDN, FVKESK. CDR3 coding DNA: TGTGCCAGCAGCTCATCTCGGGGGGCGAGGAGCTACACCTTC. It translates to CASSSSRGARSYTF.

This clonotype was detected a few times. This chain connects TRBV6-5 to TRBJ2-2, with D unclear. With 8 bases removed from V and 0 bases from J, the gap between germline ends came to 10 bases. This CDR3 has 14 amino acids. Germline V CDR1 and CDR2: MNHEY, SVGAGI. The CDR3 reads CASGPRTNTGELFF. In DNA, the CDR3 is TGTGCCAGCGGGCCACGTACGAACACCGGGGAGCTGTTTTTT.

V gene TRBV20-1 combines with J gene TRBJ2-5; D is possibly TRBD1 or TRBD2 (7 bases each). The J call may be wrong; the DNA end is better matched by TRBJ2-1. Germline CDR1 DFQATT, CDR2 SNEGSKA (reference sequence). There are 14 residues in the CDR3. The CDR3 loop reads CSARGQGGQETQFF. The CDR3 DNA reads TGCAGTGCTAGAGGACAGGGAGGGCAAGAGACCCAGTTCTTC.

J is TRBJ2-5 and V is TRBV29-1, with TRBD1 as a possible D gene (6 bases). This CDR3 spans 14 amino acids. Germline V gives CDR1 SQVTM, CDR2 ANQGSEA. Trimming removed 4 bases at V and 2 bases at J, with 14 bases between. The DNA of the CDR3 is TGCAGCGTTGTCCGGCAGGGGAGACAAGAGACCCAGTACTTC. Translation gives CSVVRQGRQETQYF.

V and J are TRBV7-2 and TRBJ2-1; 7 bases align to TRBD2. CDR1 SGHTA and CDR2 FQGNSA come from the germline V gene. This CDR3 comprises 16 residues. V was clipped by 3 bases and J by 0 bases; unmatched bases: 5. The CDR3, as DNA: TGTGCCAGCAGCTTGGGAGGGGCTCGCTCCTACAATGAGCAGTTCTTC. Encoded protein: CASSLGGARSYNEQFF.

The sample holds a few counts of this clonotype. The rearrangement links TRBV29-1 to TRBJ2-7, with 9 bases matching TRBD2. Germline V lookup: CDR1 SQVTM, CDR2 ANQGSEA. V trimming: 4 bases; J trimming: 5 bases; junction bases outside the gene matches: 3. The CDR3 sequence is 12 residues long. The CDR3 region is CSVVAGVHEQYF. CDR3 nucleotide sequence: TGCAGCGTTGTAGCGGGAGTCCACGAGCAGTACTTC.

The CDR3 loop reads CASSLWVGGETQYF. CDR3 coding DNA: TGCGCCAGCAGCTTGTGGGTTGGAGGAGAGACCCAGTACTTC. The chain uses TRBV5-1 and TRBJ2-5; a weak D match, TRBD2 (5 bases). CDR1 is SGHRS and CDR2 is YFSETQ in the germline V gene. The CDR3 extends over 14 amino acids. V shed 1 base and J shed 4 bases, with 11 bases lying between them.

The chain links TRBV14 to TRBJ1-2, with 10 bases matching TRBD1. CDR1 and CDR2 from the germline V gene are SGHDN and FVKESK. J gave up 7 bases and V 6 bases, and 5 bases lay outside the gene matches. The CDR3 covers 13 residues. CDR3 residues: CASRGTGATGYTF. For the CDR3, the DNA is TGTGCCAGCAGGGGGACAGGGGCAACTGGCTACACCTTC. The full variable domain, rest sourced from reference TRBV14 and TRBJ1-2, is EAGVTQFPSHSVIEKGQTVTLRCDPISGHDNLYWYRRVMGKEIKFLLHFVKESKQDESGMPNNRFLAERTGGTYSTLKVQPAELEDSGVYFCASRGTGATGYTFGSGTRLTVV.